Presented here are 26 T cell receptor beta chains from one specimen sequenced in a study of T cell changes during pregnancy in multiple sclerosis. Only in-frame clones appear in the TCRdb table, and some are missing; sequencing was by immunoSEQ multiplex PCR. This sample yields tens of thousands of clones, of which about 92% are seen a single time; more than 2.5% belongs to the top ten. The specimen comprised peripheral blood, sampled in the second trimester of pregnancy. The receptors were gathered from a female donor with multiple sclerosis, enrolled in a pregnancy study.

The CDR3 DNA is TGTGCCAGCAGTTACTCGGAGGAAGGGGGCAACTATGGCTACACCTTC. Protein sequence: CASSYSEEGGNYGYTF. The chain employs TRBV6-5 and TRBJ1-2; 7 positions agree with TRBD1. Germline loops: CDR1 MNHEY, CDR2 SVGAGI. The CDR3 spans 16 residues. The V gene end was trimmed by 0 bases and the J gene end by 2 bases; junction bases not matched to a gene: 6.

The chain is built from TRBV18 and TRBJ2-5, with TRBD1 identical over 8 bases. Trimming removed 3 bases from V and 0 bases from J; junction bases left unmatched: 3. Germline CDR1 is KGHSH and CDR2 is LQKENI. The CDR3 sequence is 15 residues long. Here the CDR3 reads CASSPRTGYQETQYF. CDR3 in DNA: TGTGCCAGCTCACCCCGGACAGGGTACCAAGAGACCCAGTACTTC.

This clone was seen only once. The V gene is TRBV5-1, the J gene TRBJ2-5; a possible D gene is TRBD1 (6 bases). In germline, CDR1 is SGHRS, CDR2 YFSETQ. This CDR3 region has 17 residues. Trimming pared 0 bases from V and 1 base from J, leaving 16 bases between. For the CDR3, the DNA is TGCGCCAGCAGCTTGGGGCGCGTGAACAGGGCCCAAGAGACCCAGTACTTC. Residues: CASSLGRVNRAQETQYF.

This chain connects TRBV6-5 to TRBJ1-3; possibly TRBD1 for D (6 bases). Per the germline V gene, CDR1 is MNHEY and CDR2 is SVGAGI. This CDR3 spans 13 amino acids. Trimming removed 4 bases from V and 4 bases from J, with 8 bases in between. The CDR3, as DNA: TGTGCCAGCAGTTCCGGGACAGGAAACACCATATATTTT. It encodes CASSSGTGNTIYF.

The V call is TRBV5-1, the J call TRBJ2-7, with TRBD1 matching 11 bases. Unmatched junction bases numbered 3, after V lost 7 bases and J lost 6 bases. The length of the CDR3 is 12 residues. CDR1 is SGHRS, CDR2 YFSETQ, per germline. The CDR3 sequence: CASGGTGGEQYF. The CDR3 DNA sequence: TGCGCCAGCGGGGGGACAGGGGGCGAGCAGTACTTC. The complete variable domain, with remaining parts taken from reference TRBV5-1 and TRBJ2-7, reads KAGVTQTPRYLIKTRGQQVTLSCSPISGHRSVSWYQQTPGQGLQFLFEYFSETQRNKGNFPGRFSGRQFSNSRSEMNVSTLELGDSALYLCASGGTGGEQYFGPGTRLTVT.

V usage is TRBV18 and J usage is TRBJ1-1; D ambiguous. Germline V gene data show CDR1 as KGHSH and CDR2 as LQKENI. The ends were cut back, 2 bases at V and 1 base at J, with 8 bases in the middle. The CDR3 has 14 residues. CDR3 sequence: CASSPWEGNTEAFF. CDR3 nucleotide sequence: TGTGCCAGCTCACCATGGGAGGGGAACACTGAAGCTTTCTTT.

The V call is TRBV7-2, the J call TRBJ2-1; tentatively, D is TRBD2 (5 bases). V dropped 5 bases and J dropped 0 bases, with 11 bases sitting between them. This CDR3 region has 15 residues. Germline-derived CDR1 and CDR2 are SGHTA and FQGNSA. Here the CDR3 reads CASSPDSSSYNEQFF. Written as DNA, the CDR3 is TGTGCCAGCAGCCCGGACTCCAGCTCCTACAATGAGCAGTTCTTC.

The chain links TRBV25-1 to TRBJ1-2; weak D call: TRBD1 (5 bases). CDR1 is MGHDK and CDR2 is SYGVNS in the germline V gene. The CDR3 is 12 amino acids. Trimming stripped 4 bases from V and 6 bases from J, with 9 bases between. This CDR3 reads CASSVGGNGYTF. In DNA form, the CDR3 reads TGTGCCAGCAGTGTGGGGGGGAATGGCTACACCTTC.

This chain uses TRBV29-1 with TRBJ1-2, with 11 bases matching TRBD1. Germline CDR1 reads SQVTM; CDR2 reads ANQGSEA. The V gene end was trimmed by 3 bases and the J gene end by 0 bases; junction bases not matched to a gene: 18. The CDR3 has 20 residues. The chain's CDR3 is CSVDLRGPGQGGPANYGYTF. The CDR3 DNA sequence: TGCAGCGTTGATTTAAGGGGGCCGGGACAGGGGGGCCCAGCTAACTATGGCTACACCTTC.

The J gene is TRBJ2-7, the V gene TRBV10-3; 9 bases are shared with TRBD1. V lost 4 bases, J lost 2 bases, and 6 bases stayed unmatched. CDR3 size: 15 residues. Germline values: CDR1 ENHRY, CDR2 SYGVKD. Here the CDR3 reads CAISVGTGSTYEQYF. The CDR3 nucleotides read TGTGCCATCAGTGTTGGGACAGGGAGCACCTACGAGCAGTACTTC.

The V call is TRBV7-8, the J call TRBJ2-5; D not certain. The V gene's germline CDR1 is SGHVS and CDR2 FQNEAQ. CDR3 length equals 14 residues. Trimming took 2 bases from V and 2 from J, leaving 9 bases between them. The CDR3 nucleotides are TGTGCCAGCAGCTTATGGGCTTCGCAAGAGACCCAGTACTTC. This encodes CASSLWASQETQYF. Full variable domain (rest looked up from reference TRBV7-8 and TRBJ2-5): GAGVSQSPRYKVAKRGQDVALRCDPISGHVSLFWYQQALGQGPEFLTYFQNEAQLDKSGLPSDRFFAERPEGSVSTLKIQRTQQEDSAVYLCASSLWASQETQYFGPGTRLLVL.

The V and J genes are TRBV6-5 and TRBJ1-2, with 7 bases aligning to TRBD1. This CDR3 has 12 residues. Germline assignment: CDR1 MNHEY and CDR2 SVGAGI. The V gene end was trimmed by 8 bases and the J gene end by 5 bases; junction bases not matched to a gene: 5. In nucleotides, the CDR3 is TGTGCCAGCTACCAGGGGGATTATGGCTACACCTTC. It specifies CASYQGDYGYTF.

This chain uses TRBV5-5 with TRBJ1-5; unclear D gene. V lost 2 bases, J lost 9 bases, and 9 bases lay in between. The germline V gene has CDR1 SGHKS and CDR2 YYEKEE (reference sequence). The CDR3 runs to 12 residues. CDR3 in amino acids: CASSLSSGPQHF. As DNA, the CDR3 is TGTGCCAGCAGCTTATCCTCCGGGCCCCAGCATTTT.

This sequence joins TRBV6-5 and TRBJ2-1; D might be TRBD2 (5 bases). V lost 2 bases, J lost 6 bases, and 11 bases lay in between. CDR1 is MNHEY, CDR2 SVGAGI, per germline. The CDR3 totals 14 residues. CDR3: CASSYLVAGNEQFF. The DNA for the CDR3 is TGTGCCAGCAGTTACCTGGTGGCGGGCAATGAGCAGTTCTTC.

This chain links TRBV6-5 with TRBJ1-2; D ambiguous. V was shortened by 1 base and J by 6 bases, with 18 bases between the two germline ends. The CDR3 covers 16 residues. CDR1 and CDR2 from the germline V gene are MNHEY and SVGAGI. The chain's CDR3 is CASSYFPRPEENGYTF. For the CDR3, the DNA is TGTGCCAGCAGTTACTTCCCACGGCCCGAGGAGAATGGCTACACCTTC.

This chain joins TRBV5-1 and TRBJ2-1, with TRBD2 as a possible D gene (6 bases). Trimming took off 3 bases at V and 0 bases at J, with 19 bases between the two ends. Germline CDR1 reads SGHRS; CDR2 reads YFSETQ. The CDR3 is 18 residues long. CDR3 in amino acids: CASSWGPDGGSSYNEQFF. In DNA, the CDR3 is TGCGCCAGCAGCTGGGGACCCGACGGGGGAAGCTCCTACAATGAGCAGTTCTTC.

The table lists this clone with a count of one. The chain is built from TRBV6-5 and TRBJ2-5, with D tentatively TRBD1 (6 bases). Trimming cost V 5 bases and J 1 base, with 8 bases left between them. CDR3 size: 13 residues. In germline, CDR1 is MNHEY, CDR2 SVGAGI. The CDR3, as DNA: TGTGCCAGCAGTATGGACAGCCAAGAGACCCAGTACTTC. The encoded protein is CASSMDSQETQYF.

The gene calls are TRBV29-1 and TRBJ2-3, with no clear D. CDR1 SQVTM and CDR2 ANQGSEA come from the germline V gene. Trimming removed 2 bases from V and 6 bases from J, with 9 bases in between. This CDR3 has 12 residues. The CDR3 DNA reads TGCAGCGTTGAACCCCCCCGGGATACGCAGTATTTT. Translating gives CSVEPPRDTQYF.

The genes are TRBV5-6 and TRBJ2-7; D might be TRBD1 (5 bases). V lost 4 bases and J 3 bases, leaving 8 bases between the germline ends. Germline CDR1 reads SGHDT; CDR2 reads YYEEEE. This CDR3 region has 12 residues. This CDR3 reads CASSAGNYEQYF. In nucleotides, the CDR3 is TGTGCCAGCAGCGCAGGGAACTACGAGCAGTACTTC.

The DNA for the CDR3 is TGCGCCAGCAGCTTGGTCGGGACAGGGACTGGAAACACCATATATTTT. Its translation is CASSLVGTGTGNTIYF. V usage is TRBV5-1 and J usage is TRBJ1-3; 9 bases agree with TRBD1. The ends lost 0 bases at V and 2 bases at J; junction bases unmatched: 3. Germline V gene lookup returns CDR1 SGHRS and CDR2 YFSETQ. The CDR3 is 16 amino acids.

V is TRBV5-6 and J is TRBJ2-3; TRBD1 aligns across 8 bases. The germline V gene encodes CDR1 SGHDT and CDR2 YYEEEE. V shed 4 bases, J shed 2 bases, and the junction held 9 bases outside the gene matches. The CDR3 runs 16 residues. The CDR3, as DNA: TGTGCCAGCAGCGGACTCAGGGGGCGAGCCACAGATACGCAGTATTTT. As protein: CASSGLRGRATDTQYF.

The J gene is TRBJ1-1, the V gene TRBV4-2; 8 bases align to TRBD1. This CDR3 region has 13 residues. CDR1 and CDR2 from the germline V gene are LGHNA and YNFKEQ. V was clipped by 0 bases and J by 10 bases; unmatched bases: 4. In nucleotides, the CDR3 is TGTGCCAGCAGCCAAGATTCGGGACAGGCAGCTTTCTTT. Translation gives CASSQDSGQAAFF.

The DNA for the CDR3 is TGTGCCAGCAGTTTACAGGACAATGAGCAGTTCTTC. It translates to CASSLQDNEQFF. This chain connects TRBV6-6 to TRBJ2-1; a possible D gene is TRBD1 (5 bases). With 4 bases removed from V and 5 bases from J, the gap between germline ends came to 6 bases. Per the germline V gene, CDR1 is MNHNY and CDR2 is SVGAGI (reference sequence). The CDR3 spans 12 residues.

The chain uses TRBV28 and TRBJ1-2; D remains ambiguous. V lost 2 bases and J lost 8, with 9 bases in between. The CDR3 is 12 amino acids. Germline CDR1 is MDHEN and CDR2 is SYDVKM. The CDR3 sequence: CASSLERLGYTF. CDR3 nucleotides: TGTGCCAGCAGTTTAGAGCGATTGGGCTACACCTTC.

CDR3 bases: TGTGCCAGTCGACAGTCCAGCACAGATACGCAGTATTTT. Its translation: CASRQSSTDTQYF. V gene TRBV19 combines with J gene TRBJ2-3; the D gene is possibly TRBD1 (5 bases). This CDR3 is built from 13 residues. With 8 bases removed from V and 0 bases from J, the gap between germline ends came to 9 bases. CDR1 is LNHDA and CDR2 is SQIVND in the germline V gene (reference sequence).

A word on this clone: A read error may account for a junction end that differs from germline. The chain couples TRBV7-6 to TRBJ2-2; no reliable D call. In germline, CDR1 is SGHVS, CDR2 FNYEAQ. The CDR3 contains 14 residues. CDR3 loop: CASRLGTNTGELFF. The CDR3 DNA is TGTGCCAGCAGGTTAGGTACGAACACCGGGGAGCTGTTTTTT.